Listed below are T cell receptor beta chains from one sample, sequenced in a study of blood T cell repertoires in COVID-19. Libraries were prepared by immunoSEQ multiplex PCR; TCRdb keeps only in-frame clonotypes and omits some of them. The data hold 130,000 or so clones, with 55% to 75% observed a single time. The sample consisted of peripheral blood. The receptors shown here come from an older woman with acute or convalescent COVID-19. Both conserved end residues are part of each CDR3. D genes are given only for firm matches. Some rows have no size entry. The others give once, few or many, or a class for an expanded clone.

TRBJ2-2 TRBD1 TRBV25-1 15 - CASRSGTANTGELFF TGTGCCAGCAGGTCCGGGACAGCGAACACCGGGGAGCTGTTTTTT
TRBJ2-1 TRBD2 TRBV7-2 14 - CASSLTGGPNEQFF TGTGCCAGCAGCTTAACGGGGGGGCCTAATGAGCAGTTCTTC
TRBJ1-4 TRBD1 TRBV29-1 14 - CSVVRDREPEKLFF TGCAGCGTTGTTCGGGACAGGGAACCCGAAAAACTGTTTTTT
TRBJ1-4 - TRBV18 17 - CASSPFGADRGYEKLFF -
TRBJ1-1 - TRBV3-1/TRBV3-2 14 few CASSRAGLGTEAFF TGTGCCAGCAGCCGCGCAGGGCTCGGCACTGAAGCTTTCTTT
TRBJ2-7 TRBD2 TRBV27 14 few CASCSLAGSYEQYF TGTGCCAGCTGCAGTCTAGCGGGGTCCTACGAGCAGTACTTC
TRBJ1-2 TRBD1 TRBV7-9 14 - CASSLKGADYGYTF TGTGCCAGCAGCTTAAAGGGGGCGGACTATGGCTACACCTTC
TRBJ2-1 - TRBV7-9 13 - CASSRTSSNEQFF TGTGCCAGCAGCCGAACCTCTAGCAATGAGCAGTTCTTC
TRBJ1-4 - TRBV9 14 once CASSEGHVNEKLFF TGTGCCAGCAGCGAAGGACACGTCAATGAAAAACTGTTTTTT
TRBJ1-5 TRBD1 TRBV7-2 15 - CASAETGVNNQPQHF TGTGCCAGCGCGGAGACAGGGGTTAACAATCAGCCCCAGCATTTT
TRBJ1-1 - TRBV7-2 15 - CASSLLGGGNTEAFF TGTGCCAGCAGCTTACTGGGCGGGGGGAACACTGAAGCTTTCTTT
TRBJ1-2 TRBD1 TRBV9 15 - CASSVASGGGYGYTF TGTGCCAGCAGCGTAGCTTCAGGGGGCGGCTATGGCTACACCTTC
TRBJ1-2 - TRBV28 12 - CASSREAFGYTF TGTGCCAGCAGTCGTGAGGCATTCGGCTACACCTTC
TRBJ2-7 TRBD1 TRBV6-2/TRBV6-3 14 - CASSDPGQKYEQYF TGTGCCAGCAGTGATCCGGGACAGAAATACGAGCAGTACTTC
TRBJ2-3 - TRBV9 15 - CASSVEPSEADTQYF TGTGCCAGCAGCGTAGAGCCTAGCGAAGCAGATACGCAGTATTTT
TRBJ2-7 TRBD2 TRBV19 13 - CASSIQRDGEQYF TGTGCCAGTAGTATCCAGCGGGATGGCGAGCAGTACTTC
TRBJ1-2 - TRBV7-2 14 many CASSSYREQYGYTF TGTGCCAGCAGCTCTTACAGGGAGCAGTATGGCTACACCTTC
TRBJ1-2 - TRBV19 9 - CARRGGYTF TGTGCCAGGCGCGGGGGCTACACCTTC
TRBJ2-7 - TRBV2 14 - CASTQGIGIIGQYF TGTGCCAGTACCCAGGGGATCGGGATCATCGGGCAGTACTTC
TRBJ2-2 - TRBV7-9 14 - CASSYPGGTGELFF TGTGCCAGCAGCTACCCCGGCGGGACCGGGGAGCTGTTTTTT
TRBJ2-7 - TRBV3-1/TRBV3-2 14 few CASSPLTGSYEQYF TGTGCCAGCAGCCCACTAACGGGATCCTACGAGCAGTACTTC
TRBJ1-3 TRBD1 TRBV18 16 - CASSPRTGGTGNTIYF TGTGCCAGCTCCCCACGGACAGGGGGCACCGGAAACACCATATATTTT
TRBJ1-2 - TRBV2 11 many CASKESETSTF TGTGCCAGCAAGGAGTCAGAGACTTCCACCTTC
TRBJ2-7 TRBD1 TRBV6-5 14 few CASKRRSGGGEQYF TGTGCCAGCAAGCGCCGTTCAGGGGGCGGCGAGCAGTACTTC